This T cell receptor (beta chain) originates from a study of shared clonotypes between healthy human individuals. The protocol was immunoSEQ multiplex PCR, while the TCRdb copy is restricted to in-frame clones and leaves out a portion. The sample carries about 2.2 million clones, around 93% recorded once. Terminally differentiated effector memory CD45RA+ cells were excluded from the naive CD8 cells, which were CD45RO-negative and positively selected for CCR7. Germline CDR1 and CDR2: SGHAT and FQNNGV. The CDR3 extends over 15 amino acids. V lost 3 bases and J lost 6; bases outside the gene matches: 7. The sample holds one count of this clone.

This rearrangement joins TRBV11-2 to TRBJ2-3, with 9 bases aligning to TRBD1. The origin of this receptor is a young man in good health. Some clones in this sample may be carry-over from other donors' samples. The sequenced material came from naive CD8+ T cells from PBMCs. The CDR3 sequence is CASSFRTGGRDTQYF. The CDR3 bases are TGTGCCAGCAGCTTTCGTACAGGGGGCAGGGATACGCAGTATTTT.